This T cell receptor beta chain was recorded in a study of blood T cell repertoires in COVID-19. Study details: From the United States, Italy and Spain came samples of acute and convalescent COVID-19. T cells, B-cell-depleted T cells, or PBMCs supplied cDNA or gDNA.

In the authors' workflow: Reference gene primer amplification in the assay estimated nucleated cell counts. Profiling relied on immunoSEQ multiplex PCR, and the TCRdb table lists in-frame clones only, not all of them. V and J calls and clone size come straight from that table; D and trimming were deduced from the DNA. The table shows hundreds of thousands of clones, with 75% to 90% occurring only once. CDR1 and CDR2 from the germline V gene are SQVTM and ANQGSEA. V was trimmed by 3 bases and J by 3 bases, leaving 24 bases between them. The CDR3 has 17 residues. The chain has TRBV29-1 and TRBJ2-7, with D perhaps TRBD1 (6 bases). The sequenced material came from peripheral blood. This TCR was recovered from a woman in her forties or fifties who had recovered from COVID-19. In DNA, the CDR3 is TGCAGCGTTGATTCCTATACGACAGGCCGAAGGAGCTACGAGCAGTACTTC. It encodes CSVDSYTTGRRSYEQYF.